This T cell receptor beta chain appears in the sequencing data of a study of T cells in localized non-small cell lung cancer. TCRdb keeps only in-frame clones here, not all; method: immunoSEQ multiplex PCR. The sample holds about 20,000 clones, approximately 90% seen once. In regard to this clone: Its target is unknown.

Study-wide results and limits: Researchers found a median approximately 55 of the top 100 tumor clones in adjacent lung. Peak T cell clonality was found in uninvolved adjacent lung, exceeding tumor. The study sequenced only one region of the tumor. As a result, intratumor heterogeneity could not be excluded and remains possible.

The sample in question was peripheral blood, obtained before any cancer treatment. The source of this sequence is a male donor aged 60 or over with stage I squamous cell lung carcinoma.

The CDR3 DNA follows: TGTGCCAGCAGCGCCGGACTTGGACAGGGGGCGGATTCACCCCTCCACTTT. This encodes CASSAGLGQGADSPLHF. The V and J genes are TRBV9 and TRBJ1-6; 11 bases align to TRBD1. The trim removed 3 bases at V and 8 bases at J, leaving 10 bases unmatched. CDR1 SGDLS and CDR2 YYNGEE come from the germline V gene. The CDR3 loop spans 17 amino acids.